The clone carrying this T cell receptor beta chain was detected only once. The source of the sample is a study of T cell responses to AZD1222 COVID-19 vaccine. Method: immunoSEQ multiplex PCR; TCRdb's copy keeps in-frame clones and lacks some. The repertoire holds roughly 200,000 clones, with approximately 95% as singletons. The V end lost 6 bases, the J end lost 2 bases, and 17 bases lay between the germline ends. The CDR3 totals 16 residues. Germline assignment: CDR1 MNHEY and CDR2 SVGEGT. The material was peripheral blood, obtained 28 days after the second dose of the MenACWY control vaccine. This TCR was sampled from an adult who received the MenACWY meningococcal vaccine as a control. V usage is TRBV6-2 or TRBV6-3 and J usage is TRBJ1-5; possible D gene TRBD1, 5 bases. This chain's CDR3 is CASSQGGRTGNQPQHF. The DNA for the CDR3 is TGTGCCAGCAGCCAGGGTGGCAGGACGGGCAATCAGCCCCAGCATTTT.